This T cell receptor (beta chain) is from a study of T cells after posttransplantation cyclophosphamide. Turning to this clone: Its antigen is undetermined.

This related bone marrow graft donor gave peripheral blood on the day of marrow donation. The data were produced by immunoSEQ multiplex PCR, yet TCRdb's version contains in-frame clones alone and is incomplete. The top ten clones hold around 1.2% of a sample with roughly 13,000 clones, 76% of them seen once. Study-level results: Recipient CMV seropositivity and CMV reactivation strongly tracked TRB clonality. Later blood repertoires were often dominated by clones from the donor CD8+ memory compartment. Tissue-infiltrating T cells from skin or gut overlapped little with blood T cells.

The CDR3 loop spans 14 amino acids. The V end was cut by 6 bases, the J end by 4 bases, with 13 bases between. CDR1 is MNHNY and CDR2 is SVGAGI in the germline V gene (reference sequence). The chain links TRBV6-6 to TRBJ2-1; possibly TRBD1 for D (6 bases). The sequenced material came from memory CD4+ T cells sorted from PBMCs. This TCR was sampled from a man between 45 and 60 years old. The CDR3 nucleotides read TGTGCCAGCAGCGGGCCAGGGGCATACAATGAGCAGTTCTTC. Protein sequence: CASSGPGAYNEQFF.